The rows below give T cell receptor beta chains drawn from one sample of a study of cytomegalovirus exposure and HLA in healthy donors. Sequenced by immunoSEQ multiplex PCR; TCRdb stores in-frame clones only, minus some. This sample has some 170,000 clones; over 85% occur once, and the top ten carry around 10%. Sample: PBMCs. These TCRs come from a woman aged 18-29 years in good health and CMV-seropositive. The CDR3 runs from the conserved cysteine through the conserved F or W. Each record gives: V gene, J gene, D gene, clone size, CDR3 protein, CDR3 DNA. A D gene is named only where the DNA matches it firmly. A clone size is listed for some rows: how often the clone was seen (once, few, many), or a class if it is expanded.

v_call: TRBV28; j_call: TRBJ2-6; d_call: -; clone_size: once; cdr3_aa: CASTIRGGAGANVLTF; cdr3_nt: TGTGCCAGCACCATTAGGGGGGGAGCTGGGGCCAACGTCCTGACTTTC
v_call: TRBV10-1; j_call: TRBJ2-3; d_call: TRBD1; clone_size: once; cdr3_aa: CASSEQGQADTQYF; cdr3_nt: TGCGCCAGCAGTGAACAGGGGCAGGCAGATACGCAGTATTTT
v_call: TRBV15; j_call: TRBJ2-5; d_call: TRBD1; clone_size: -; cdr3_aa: CATSREAGGETQYF; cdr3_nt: TGTGCCACCAGCAGAGAGGCAGGGGGCGAGACCCAGTACTTC
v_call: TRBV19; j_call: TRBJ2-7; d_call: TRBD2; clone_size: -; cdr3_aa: CASSMGAERGYEQYF; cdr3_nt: TGTGCCAGTAGTATGGGGGCGGAGCGGGGGTACGAGCAGTACTTC
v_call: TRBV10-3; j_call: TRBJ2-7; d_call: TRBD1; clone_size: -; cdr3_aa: CAISEDRDRVYEQYF; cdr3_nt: TGTGCCATCAGTGAAGACCGGGACAGGGTTTACGAGCAGTACTTC
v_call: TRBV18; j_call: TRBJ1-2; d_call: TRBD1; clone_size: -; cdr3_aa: CASSIQTGEGYTF; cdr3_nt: TGTGCCAGCTCAATACAGACAGGGGAAGGCTACACCTTC
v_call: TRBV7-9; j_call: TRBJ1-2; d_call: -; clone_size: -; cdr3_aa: CASSLSVYGYTF; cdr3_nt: TGTGCCAGCAGCTTGTCGGTCTATGGCTACACCTTC
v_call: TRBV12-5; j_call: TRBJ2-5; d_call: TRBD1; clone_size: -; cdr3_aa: CASGLDRGRETQYF; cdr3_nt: TGTGCTAGTGGCCTCGACAGGGGGCGGGAGACCCAGTACTTC
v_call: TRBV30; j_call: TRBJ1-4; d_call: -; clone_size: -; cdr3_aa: CAWAGQLGTTNEKLFF; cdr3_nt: TGTGCCTGGGCTGGACAGCTCGGTACAACTAATGAAAAACTGTTTTTT
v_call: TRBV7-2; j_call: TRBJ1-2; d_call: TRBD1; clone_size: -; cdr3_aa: CASSLVQGARGYTF; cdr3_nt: TGTGCCAGCAGCTTAGTTCAGGGGGCGCGAGGCTACACCTTC
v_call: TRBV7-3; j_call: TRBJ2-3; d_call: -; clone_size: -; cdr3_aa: CASSLRVGGGSTDTQYF; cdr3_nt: TGTGCCAGCAGCTTAAGGGTTGGAGGGGGCAGCACAGATACGCAGTATTTT
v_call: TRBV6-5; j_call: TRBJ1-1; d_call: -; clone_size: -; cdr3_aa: CASSYQLNTEAFF; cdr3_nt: TGTGCCAGCAGTTACCAATTGAACACTGAAGCTTTCTTT
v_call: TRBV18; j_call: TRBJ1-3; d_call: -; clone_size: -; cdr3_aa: CASSPYGSSSSGNTIYF; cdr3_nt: TGTGCCAGCTCACCTTATGGATCCTCTAGCTCTGGAAACACCATATATTTT
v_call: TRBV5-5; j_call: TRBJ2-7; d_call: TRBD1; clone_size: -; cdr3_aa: CASSTPGQGAEQYF; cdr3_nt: TGTGCCAGCAGCACCCCGGGACAGGGGGCTGAGCAGTACTTC
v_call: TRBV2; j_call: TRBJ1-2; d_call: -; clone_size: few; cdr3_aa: CASSHRYYTF; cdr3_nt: TGTGCCAGCAGTCACAGGTACTACACCTTC
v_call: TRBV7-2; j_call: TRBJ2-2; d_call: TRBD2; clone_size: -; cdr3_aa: CASSSASGSWAGELFF; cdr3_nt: TGTGCCAGCAGCTCGGCTAGCGGGAGTTGGGCCGGGGAGCTGTTTTTT
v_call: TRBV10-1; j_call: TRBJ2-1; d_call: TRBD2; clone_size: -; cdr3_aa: CASSEDPGLAYNEQFF; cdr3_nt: TGCGCCAGCAGTGAGGATCCGGGACTAGCATACAATGAGCAGTTCTTC
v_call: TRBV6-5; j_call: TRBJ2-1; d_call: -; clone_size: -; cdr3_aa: CASRVANSYNEQFF; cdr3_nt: TGTGCCAGCAGGGTAGCAAACTCCTACAATGAGCAGTTCTTC
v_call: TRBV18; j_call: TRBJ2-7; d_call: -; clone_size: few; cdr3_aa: CASSPWGGREQYF; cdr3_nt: TGTGCCAGCTCACCCTGGGGGGGCAGGGAGCAGTACTTC
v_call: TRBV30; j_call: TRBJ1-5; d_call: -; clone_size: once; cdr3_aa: CAWSRGINQPQHF; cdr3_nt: TGTGCCTGGAGTAGGGGGATCAATCAGCCCCAGCATTTT
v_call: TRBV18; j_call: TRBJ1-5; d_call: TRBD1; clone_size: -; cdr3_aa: CASSTRQGNSNQPQHF; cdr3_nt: TGTGCCAGCTCAACTCGACAGGGTAATAGCAATCAGCCCCAGCATTTT
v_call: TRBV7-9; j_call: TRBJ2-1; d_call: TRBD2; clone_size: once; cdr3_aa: CASSFSGSPSNEQFF; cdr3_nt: TGTGCCAGCAGCTTCAGCGGGAGCCCCTCCAATGAGCAGTTCTTC
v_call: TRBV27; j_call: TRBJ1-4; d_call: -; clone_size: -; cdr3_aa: CASSSPLREKLFF; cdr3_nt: TGTGCCAGCAGTTCCCCCCTGAGGGAAAAACTGTTTTTT
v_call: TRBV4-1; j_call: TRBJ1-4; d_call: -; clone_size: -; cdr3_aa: CASSQAQVLNEKLFF; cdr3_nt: TGCGCCAGCAGCCAAGCCCAGGTCCTAAATGAAAAACTGTTTTTT
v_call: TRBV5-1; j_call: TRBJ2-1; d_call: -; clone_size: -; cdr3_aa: CASSLSIGNEQFF; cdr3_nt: TGCGCCAGCAGCTTGTCTATCGGGAATGAGCAGTTCTTC
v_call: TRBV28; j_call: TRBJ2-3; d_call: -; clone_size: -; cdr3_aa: CASSFGGEPTDTQYF; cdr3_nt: TGTGCCAGCAGTTTCGGAGGGGAGCCCACAGATACGCAGTATTTT
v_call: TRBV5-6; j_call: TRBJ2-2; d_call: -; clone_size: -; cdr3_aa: CASSLYPPGAGELFF; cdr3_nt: TGTGCCAGCAGCCTATACCCCCCGGGGGCCGGGGAGCTGTTTTTT
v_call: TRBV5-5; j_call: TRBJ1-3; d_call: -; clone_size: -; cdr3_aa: CASSLESGGHSGNTIYF; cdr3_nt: TGTGCCAGCAGCCTGGAGTCTGGCGGGCACTCTGGAAACACCATATATTTT
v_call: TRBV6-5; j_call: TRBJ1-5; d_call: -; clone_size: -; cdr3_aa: CASSYSSGVDQPQHF; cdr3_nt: TGTGCCAGCAGTTACTCCTCGGGAGTGGATCAGCCCCAGCATTTT
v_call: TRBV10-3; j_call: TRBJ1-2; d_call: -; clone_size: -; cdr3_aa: CAISTTVANYGYTF; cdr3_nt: TGTGCCATCAGTACGACAGTAGCTAACTATGGCTACACCTTC
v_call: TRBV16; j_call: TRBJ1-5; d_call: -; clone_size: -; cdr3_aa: CASTIGGRGNQPQHF; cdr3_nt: TGTGCCAGCACCATAGGAGGGCGCGGCAATCAGCCCCAGCATTTT
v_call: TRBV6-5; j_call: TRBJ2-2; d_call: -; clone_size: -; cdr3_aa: CASRTTDTGELFF; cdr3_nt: TGTGCCAGCAGAACGACAGACACCGGGGAGCTGTTTTTT
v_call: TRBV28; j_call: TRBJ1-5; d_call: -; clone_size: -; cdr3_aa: CASRGAGRENQPQHF; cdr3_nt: TGTGCCAGCAGGGGGGCGGGGAGGGAGAATCAGCCCCAGCATTTT
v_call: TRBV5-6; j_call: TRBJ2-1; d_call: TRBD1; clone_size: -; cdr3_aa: CASSLSPGQGYKQFF; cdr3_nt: TGTGCCAGCAGTTTATCACCGGGACAGGGGTACAAGCAGTTCTTC
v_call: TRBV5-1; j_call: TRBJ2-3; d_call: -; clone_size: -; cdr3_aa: CASSWGKPTDTQYF; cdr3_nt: TGCGCCAGCAGCTGGGGCAAACCCACAGATACGCAGTATTTT
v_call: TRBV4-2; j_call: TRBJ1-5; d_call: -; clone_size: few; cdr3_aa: CASSQRTDSYSNQPQHF; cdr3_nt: TGTGCCAGCAGCCAGCGGACAGATTCGTATAGCAATCAGCCCCAGCATTTT
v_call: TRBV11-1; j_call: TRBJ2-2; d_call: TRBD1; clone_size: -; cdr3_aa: CASIPGQGDTGELFF; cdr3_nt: TGTGCCAGCATCCCGGGCCAGGGGGACACCGGGGAGCTGTTTTTT
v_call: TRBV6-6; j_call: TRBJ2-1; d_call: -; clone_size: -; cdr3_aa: CASSYLASSYNEQFF; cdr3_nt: TGTGCCAGCAGTTACTTAGCAAGCTCCTACAATGAGCAGTTCTTC
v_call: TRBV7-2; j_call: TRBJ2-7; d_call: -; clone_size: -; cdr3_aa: CASNSPGLSEQYF; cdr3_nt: TGTGCCAGCAACTCGCCGGGACTCAGCGAGCAGTACTTC
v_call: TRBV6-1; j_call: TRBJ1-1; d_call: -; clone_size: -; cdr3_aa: CASSEGGTRGEAFF; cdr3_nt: TGTGCCAGCAGTGAAGGGGGGACACGAGGAGAAGCTTTCTTT
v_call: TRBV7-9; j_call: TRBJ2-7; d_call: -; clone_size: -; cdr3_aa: CASSRVGGLYEQYF; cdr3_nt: TGTGCCAGCAGCAGGGTGGGCGGGCTTTACGAGCAGTACTTC